This T cell receptor beta chain was found in a study of cytotoxic CD8 clonotypes in ibrutinib-treated CLL. The assay was immunoSEQ multiplex PCR, and TCRdb's table has in-frame clones only and misses some. Among tens of thousands of clones listed, roughly 50% were seen once. Study-wide results and limits: Clonality measured at baseline exceeded age-matched healthy donors, tracking circulating CD8+ T-cell counts.

As regards this clone: Its target is unknown.

Sample: PBMCs, taken at disease progression, from a patient treated with ibrutinib. This sequence was found in a human donor with chronic lymphocytic leukemia.

CDR3 nucleotides: TGTGCCAGCAGCCGGGGACAGGGGAACACTGAAGCTTTCTTT. Translated, it gives CASSRGQGNTEAFF. The gene calls are TRBV2 and TRBJ1-1; 9 nucleotides agree with TRBD1. With 6 bases clipped from V and 1 base from J, the junction kept 3 bases outside the gene matches. The CDR3 is 14 residues long. Germline V gene data show CDR1 as SNHLY and CDR2 as FYNNEI.